Listed below are T cell receptor beta chains from one sample, sequenced in a study of T cells expressing NK-cell markers. TCRdb reworked the 5' RACE reads into one entry per CDR3 protein, no DNA. In all, the sample yields under 200,000 distinct CDR3 sequences. Material for sequencing was blood T cells: a sorted CD56 or NKG2C T cell subset, CD4+ or CD8+ T cells, or bulk PBMC T cells (not recorded which). The receptors come from a woman aged 18-70 years in good health. CDR3s include the opening cysteine and the closing phenylalanine or tryptophan. Fields, in order: V gene, J gene, CDR3 protein.

V: TRBV20-1
J: TRBJ2-1
CDR3: CSASGGSVFDEQFF

V: TRBV6-1
J: TRBJ2-1
CDR3: CASIGLANNEQFF

V: TRBV11-2
J: TRBJ2-7
CDR3: CASSRPPGEQYF

V: TRBV7-2
J: TRBJ2-2
CDR3: CASSLVDALNTGELFF

V: TRBV6-1
J: TRBJ1-5
CDR3: CASRDAGSNQPQHF

V: TRBV5-1
J: TRBJ1-3
CDR3: CASSLVPTYNSGNTIYF

V: TRBV4-2
J: TRBJ2-7
CDR3: CASSQLNSGQGVYEQYF

V: TRBV18
J: TRBJ2-2
CDR3: CASSPPNTGGTNTGELFF

V: TRBV7-4
J: TRBJ2-1
CDR3: CASSLVGEGGLNEQFF

V: TRBV2
J: TRBJ1-4
CDR3: CASTRQGTTNEKLFF

V: TRBV5-1
J: TRBJ2-7
CDR3: CASTRTSGRLSSYEQYF

V: TRBV20-1
J: TRBJ1-6
CDR3: CSAREDRGYSPLHF

V: TRBV3-1
J: TRBJ1-2
CDR3: CASSYPGRSGYTF

V: TRBV7-7
J: TRBJ2-1
CDR3: CASSLGPGNNEQFF

V: TRBV3-1
J: TRBJ1-5
CDR3: CASSQDRGGGWPQHF

V: TRBV5-1
J: TRBJ1-1
CDR3: CASSSGLNTEAFF

V: TRBV3-1
J: TRBJ2-1
CDR3: CASSLTAGRAYNEQFF